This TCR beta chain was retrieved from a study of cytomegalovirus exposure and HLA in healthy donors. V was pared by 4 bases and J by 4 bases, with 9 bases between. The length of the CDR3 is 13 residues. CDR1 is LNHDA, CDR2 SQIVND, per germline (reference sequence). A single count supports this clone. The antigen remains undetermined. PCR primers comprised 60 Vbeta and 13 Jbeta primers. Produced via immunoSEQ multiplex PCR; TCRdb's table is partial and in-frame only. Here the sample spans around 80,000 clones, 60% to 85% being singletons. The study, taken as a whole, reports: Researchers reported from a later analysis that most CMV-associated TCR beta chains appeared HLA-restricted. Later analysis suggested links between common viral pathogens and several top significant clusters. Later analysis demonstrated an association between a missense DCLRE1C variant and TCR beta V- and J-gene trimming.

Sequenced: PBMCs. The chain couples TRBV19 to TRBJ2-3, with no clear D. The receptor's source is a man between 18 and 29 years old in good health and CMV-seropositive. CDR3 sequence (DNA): TGTGCCAGTAGTACTTCGGTCTCAGATACGCAGTATTTT. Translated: CASSTSVSDTQYF.